This T cell receptor beta chain was identified during a study of blood T cell repertoires in COVID-19. Germline V gene data show CDR1 as LGHNA and CDR2 as YNFKEQ. The CDR3 length is 16 residues. V was clipped by 1 base and J by 5 bases, with 15 bases between them. TCRdb's copy holds only in-frame clones and misses some; the assay was immunoSEQ multiplex PCR. The sample includes about 15,000 clones, about nine tenths of them seen just once. This sequence joins TRBV4-2 and TRBJ2-1, with no clear D. This clonotype was sampled from a human donor in a cohort sampled during active COVID-19. Sequenced: peripheral blood. CDR3 amino acids: CASSQAPLLSDNEQFF. In nucleotides, the CDR3 is TGTGCCAGCAGCCAAGCTCCGCTTCTCAGTGACAATGAGCAGTTCTTC.